This T cell receptor beta chain was identified during a study of cytomegalovirus exposure and HLA in healthy donors. In the study overall: Of some 360 genotyped donors, more than 75% clustered with self-reported Caucasian donors.

The CDR3 loop spans 17 amino acids. V was clipped by 10 bases and J by 0 bases; unmatched bases: 11. In germline, CDR1 is MRHNA, CDR2 SNTAGT. Amplification used 60 Vbeta primers and 13 Jbeta primers. Clones were sequenced by immunoSEQ multiplex PCR, and TCRdb holds only the in-frame ones, with some missing. The data contain 150,000 or so clones, more than 65% of them singletons. Notes on the study in general: When a later analysis compared HLA-associated TCR beta chains with equally common others, the HLA-associated chains turned out to be more clonally expanded and to have lower generation probabilities. TRBV6-2, TRBV6-3 and some other V segments were unresolvable in 87-base-pair reads.

As to this clone: The target antigen is unknown.

This rearrangement joins TRBV6-4 to TRBJ2-6; 8 bases are shared with TRBD1. Sequencing used PBMCs. The origin of this receptor is a man aged 18 to 35 in good health and CMV-seropositive. The CDR3 protein is CATGSGTGPSGANVLTF. DNA for the CDR3: TGTGCCACAGGGTCAGGGACAGGACCCTCTGGGGCCAACGTCCTGACTTTC.